This T cell receptor (beta chain) was identified during a study of T cell responses to AZD1222 COVID-19 vaccine. Study-wide context: Second-dose timings of about 4 or about 12 weeks were pooled. Study conclusions and caveats: The repertoires were collected only after the peak T cell response. Donors, mostly white British, included more females; clonal diversity was possibly underestimated.

Only in-frame clones appear in the TCRdb table, and some are missing; sequencing was by immunoSEQ multiplex PCR. The repertoire holds around 130,000 clones, around 84% seen once, with roughly 12% in the top ten. The germline gives CDR1 MNHNS, CDR2 SASEGT. Unmatched junction bases numbered 5, after V lost 6 bases and J lost 0 bases. The CDR3 has 15 residues. As to this clone: Its specificity is unknown.

The specimen was peripheral blood, collected on day 0 of AZD1222 vaccination. The chain is built from TRBV6-1 and TRBJ1-3, with 7 nucleotides matching TRBD1. This clonotype was sampled from an adult in good health. This CDR3 is CASSRGQISGNTIYF. CDR3 sequence (DNA): TGTGCCAGCAGCCGGGGACAGATCTCTGGAAACACCATATATTTT.